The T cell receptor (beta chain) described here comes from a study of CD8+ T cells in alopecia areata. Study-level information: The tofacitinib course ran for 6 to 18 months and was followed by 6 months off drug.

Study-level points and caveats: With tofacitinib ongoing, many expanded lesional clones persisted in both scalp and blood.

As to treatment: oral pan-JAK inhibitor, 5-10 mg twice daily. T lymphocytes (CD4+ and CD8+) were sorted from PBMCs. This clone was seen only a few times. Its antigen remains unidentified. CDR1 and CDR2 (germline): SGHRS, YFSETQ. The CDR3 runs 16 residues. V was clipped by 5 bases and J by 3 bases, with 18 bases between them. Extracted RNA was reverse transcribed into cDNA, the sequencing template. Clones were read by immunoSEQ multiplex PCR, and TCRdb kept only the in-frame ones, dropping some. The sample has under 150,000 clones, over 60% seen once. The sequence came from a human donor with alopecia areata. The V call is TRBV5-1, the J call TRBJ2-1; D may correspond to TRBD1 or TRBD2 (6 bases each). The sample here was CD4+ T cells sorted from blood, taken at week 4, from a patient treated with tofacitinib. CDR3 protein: CASRGNYRGHYNEQFF. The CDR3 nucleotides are TGCGCCAGCAGAGGTAACTATCGGGGGCACTACAATGAGCAGTTCTTC. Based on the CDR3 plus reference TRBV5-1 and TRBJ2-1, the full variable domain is KAGVTQTPRYLIKTRGQQVTLSCSPISGHRSVSWYQQTPGQGLQFLFEYFSETQRNKGNFPGRFSGRQFSNSRSEMNVSTLELGDSALYLCASRGNYRGHYNEQFFGPGTRLTVL.